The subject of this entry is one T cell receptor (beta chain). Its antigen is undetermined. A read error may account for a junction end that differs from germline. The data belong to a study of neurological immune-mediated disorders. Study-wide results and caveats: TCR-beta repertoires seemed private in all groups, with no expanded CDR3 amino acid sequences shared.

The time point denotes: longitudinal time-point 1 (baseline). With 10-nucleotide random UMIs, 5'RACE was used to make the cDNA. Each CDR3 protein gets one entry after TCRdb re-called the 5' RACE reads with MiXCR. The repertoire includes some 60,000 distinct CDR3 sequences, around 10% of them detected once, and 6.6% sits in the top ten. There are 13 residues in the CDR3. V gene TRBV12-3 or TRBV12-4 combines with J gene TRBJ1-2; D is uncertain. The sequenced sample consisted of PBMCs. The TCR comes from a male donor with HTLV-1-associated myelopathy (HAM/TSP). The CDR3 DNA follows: TGTGCCAGCAGCCACCTCGGAAGCTATGGCTACATCTTC. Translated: CASSHLGSYGYIF.